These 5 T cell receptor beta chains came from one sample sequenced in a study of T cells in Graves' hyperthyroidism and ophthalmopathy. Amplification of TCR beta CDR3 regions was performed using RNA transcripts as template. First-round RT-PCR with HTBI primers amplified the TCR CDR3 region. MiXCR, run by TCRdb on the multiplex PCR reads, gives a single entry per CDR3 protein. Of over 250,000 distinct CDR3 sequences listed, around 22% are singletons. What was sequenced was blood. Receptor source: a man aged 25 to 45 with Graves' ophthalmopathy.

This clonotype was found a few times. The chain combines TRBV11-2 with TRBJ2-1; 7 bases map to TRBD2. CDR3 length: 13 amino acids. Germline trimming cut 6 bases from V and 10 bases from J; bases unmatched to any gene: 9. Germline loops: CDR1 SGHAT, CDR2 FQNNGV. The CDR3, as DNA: TGTGCCAGCAGTCGCACGGGGGGTTACGAGCAGTTCTTC. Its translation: CASSRTGGYEQFF.

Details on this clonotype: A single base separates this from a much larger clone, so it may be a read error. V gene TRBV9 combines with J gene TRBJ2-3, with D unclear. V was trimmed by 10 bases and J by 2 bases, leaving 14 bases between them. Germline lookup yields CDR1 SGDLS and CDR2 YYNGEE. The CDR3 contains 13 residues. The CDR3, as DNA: TGTGCCGGCTCAGCGTACCTCACAGATACGCAGTATTTT. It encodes CAGSAYLTDTQYF.

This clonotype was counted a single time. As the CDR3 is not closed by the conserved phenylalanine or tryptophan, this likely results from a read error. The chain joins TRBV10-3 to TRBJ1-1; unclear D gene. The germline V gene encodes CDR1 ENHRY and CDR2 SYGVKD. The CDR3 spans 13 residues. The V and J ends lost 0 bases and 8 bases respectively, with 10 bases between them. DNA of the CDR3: TGTGCCATCAGTGAGTCGAGAATTCACGAAGCTTTCCTT. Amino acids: CAISESRIHEAFL.

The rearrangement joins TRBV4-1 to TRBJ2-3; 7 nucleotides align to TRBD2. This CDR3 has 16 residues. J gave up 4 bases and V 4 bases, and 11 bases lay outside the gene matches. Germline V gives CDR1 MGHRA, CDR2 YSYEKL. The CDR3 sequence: CASSPPLGRTADTQYF. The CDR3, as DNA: TGCGCCAGCAGCCCTCCTCTCGGGAGGACCGCAGATACGCAGTATTTT.

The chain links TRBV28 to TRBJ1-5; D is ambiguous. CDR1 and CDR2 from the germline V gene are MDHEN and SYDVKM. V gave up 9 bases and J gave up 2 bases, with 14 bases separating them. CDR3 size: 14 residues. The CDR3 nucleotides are TGTGCCAGTGGGGAGGCTGGTCGCAATCAGCCCCAGCATTTT. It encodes CASGEAGRNQPQHF.